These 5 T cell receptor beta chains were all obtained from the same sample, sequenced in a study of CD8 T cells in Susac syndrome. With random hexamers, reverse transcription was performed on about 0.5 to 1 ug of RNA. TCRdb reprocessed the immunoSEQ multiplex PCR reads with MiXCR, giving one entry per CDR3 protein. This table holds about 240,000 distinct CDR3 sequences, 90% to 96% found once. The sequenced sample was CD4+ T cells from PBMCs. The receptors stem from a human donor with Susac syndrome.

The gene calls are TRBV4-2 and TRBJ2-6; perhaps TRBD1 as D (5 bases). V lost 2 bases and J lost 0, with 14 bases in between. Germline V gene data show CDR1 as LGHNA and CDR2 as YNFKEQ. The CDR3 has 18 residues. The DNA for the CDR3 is TGTGCCAGCAGCCAACCAATTCCAACAGGCTCTGGGGCCAACGTCCTGACTTTC. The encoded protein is CASSQPIPTGSGANVLTF.

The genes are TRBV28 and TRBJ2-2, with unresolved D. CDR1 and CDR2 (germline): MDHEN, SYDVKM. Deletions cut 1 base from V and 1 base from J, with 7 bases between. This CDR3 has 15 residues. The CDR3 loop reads CASSLLGKNTGELFF. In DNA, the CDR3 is TGTGCCAGCAGTTTATTAGGCAAGAACACCGGGGAGCTGTTTTTT.

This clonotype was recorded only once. For the CDR3, the DNA is TGCAGTGCAACCCCAGGGGGAACTGAAGCTTTCTTT. Translation gives CSATPGGTEAFF. V usage is TRBV20-1 and J usage is TRBJ1-1; 7 positions agree with TRBD1. Per the germline V gene, CDR1 is DFQATT and CDR2 is SNEGSKA (reference sequence). The CDR3 loop spans 12 amino acids. V gave up 6 bases and J gave up 5 bases; unmatched junction bases: 6.

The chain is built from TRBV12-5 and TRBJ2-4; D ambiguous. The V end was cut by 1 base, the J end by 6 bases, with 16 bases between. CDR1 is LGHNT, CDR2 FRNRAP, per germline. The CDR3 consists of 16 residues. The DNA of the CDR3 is TGTGCTAGTGGTTTGGCCCATGTTGGCAGAGGAAACATTCAGTACTTC. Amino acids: CASGLAHVGRGNIQYF.

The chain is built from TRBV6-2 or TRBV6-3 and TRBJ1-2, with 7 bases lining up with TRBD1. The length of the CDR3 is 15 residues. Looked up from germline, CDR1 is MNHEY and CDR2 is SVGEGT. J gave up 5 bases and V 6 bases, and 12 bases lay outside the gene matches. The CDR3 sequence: CASSDNRGSRYGYTF. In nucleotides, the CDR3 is TGTGCCAGCAGCGACAACAGGGGTTCTCGTTATGGCTACACCTTC.